These 2 T cell receptor beta chains were all obtained from the same sample, sequenced in a study of PD-L1 blockade in urothelial cancer. The time point here: pretreatment peripheral blood. Some clones are missing from TCRdb's copy, which holds only in-frame ones; the method was immunoSEQ multiplex PCR. Of approximately 67,000 clones listed, around 88% were seen once; the top ten hold approximately 15%. The specimen was PBMCs, collected around atezolizumab (anti-PD-L1) treatment. These receptors were collected from a man aged 55-75 years with urothelial cancer.

V is TRBV11-1 and J is TRBJ2-5; D is perhaps TRBD1 (5 bases). CDR1 and CDR2 (germline): SGHAT, FQDESV (reference sequence). The CDR3 is 15 residues long. Trimming cost V 2 bases and J 2 bases, with 12 bases left between them. DNA for the CDR3: TGTGCCAGCAGCTTAATAGGGGTAGAGCAAGAGACCCAGTACTTC. Its translation is CASSLIGVEQETQYF.

This chain connects TRBV6-5 to TRBJ1-4; 11 bases fit TRBD1. The CDR3 is made up of 14 amino acids. Germline-derived CDR1 and CDR2 are MNHEY and SVGAGI. V lost 4 bases, J lost 7 bases, and 2 bases stayed unmatched. CDR3 sequence reads: CASSSGQGGEKLFF. The CDR3, as DNA: TGTGCCAGCAGTTCGGGACAGGGGGGTGAAAAACTGTTTTTT.